The 24 T cell receptor beta chains given below trace back to one sample, sequenced in a study of CD8 T cells in Susac syndrome. Random hexamers were used to reverse transcribe the RNA input (about 0.45 to 1 ug). TCRdb independently ran MiXCR on the immunoSEQ multiplex PCR reads; one entry per CDR3 protein. Of some 77,000 distinct CDR3 sequences in the sample, 93% are singletons; the top ten hold 0.4% to 0.55%. The sequencing input was CD4+ T cells from PBMCs. These TCRs come from a human donor with Susac syndrome.

V and J are TRBV12-3 or TRBV12-4 and TRBJ2-7; weak D call: TRBD1 (8 bases). The CDR3 is 16 residues long. Trimming took 2 bases from V and 1 from J, leaving 15 bases between them. The CDR3 bases are TGTGCCAGCAGTTTAAACGACAGGGGAGGGTCCTACGAGCAGTACTTC. Translation: CASSLNDRGGSYEQYF.

The rearrangement uses TRBV9 and TRBJ1-6; TRBD1 matches at 7 bases. The CDR3 totals 16 residues. Germline CDR1 reads SGDLS; CDR2 reads YYNGEE. After removal of 3 bases from V and 7 bases from J, the junction contained 10 bases not matched to a gene. CDR3 in DNA: TGTGCCAGCAGCGCTTCTGGACAGGCGTTCAATTCACCCCTCCACTTT. Amino acids: CASSASGQAFNSPLHF. Filled out from reference TRBV9 and TRBJ1-6, the complete variable domain reads DSGVTQTPKHLITATGQRVTLRCSPRSGDLSVYWYQQSLDQGLQFLIQYYNGEERAKGNILERFSAQQFPDLHSELNLSSLELGDSALYFCASSASGQAFNSPLHFGNGTRLTVT.

The V gene is TRBV2, the J gene TRBJ1-2; 9 bases match TRBD1. Germline V CDR1 and CDR2: SNHLY, FYNNEI. CDR3 length: 18 amino acids. The V segment lost 5 bases and the J segment 7 bases; nucleotides outside the gene matches: 20. CDR3 amino acids: CASSRSGTGMIAPPGYTF. The CDR3 bases are TGTGCCAGCAGTCGTTCCGGGACAGGGATGATTGCCCCCCCTGGCTACACCTTC.

This chain uses TRBV2 with TRBJ2-5, with D maybe TRBD2 (6 bases). Trimming removed 1 base from V and 5 bases from J, with 17 bases in between. CDR3 length: 16 amino acids. Germline assignment: CDR1 SNHLY and CDR2 FYNNEI. The CDR3 spells CASSEVSWGEKETQYF. The CDR3 nucleotides read TGTGCCAGCAGTGAAGTGTCGTGGGGGGAAAAGGAGACCCAGTACTTC.

The chain combines TRBV20-1 with TRBJ1-2, with 12 bases aligning to TRBD1. The trim removed 3 bases at V and 4 bases at J, leaving 6 bases unmatched. CDR1 is DFQATT, CDR2 SNEGSKA, per germline (reference sequence). This CDR3 has 15 residues. The CDR3 DNA is TGCAGTGCTAGGGGACAGGGGGCGCGTGGCTATGGCTACACCTTC. Encoded protein: CSARGQGARGYGYTF.

V gene TRBV13 combines with J gene TRBJ2-1, with D perhaps matching TRBD2 (6 bases). V was clipped by 5 bases and J by 0 bases, with 17 bases between them. This CDR3 region has 17 residues. Per germline, CDR1 PRHDT and CDR2 FYEKMQ (reference sequence). The CDR3 loop is CASSRGAGSSSYNEQFF. CDR3 DNA: TGTGCCAGCAGCCGCGGGGCGGGGTCGAGCTCCTACAATGAGCAGTTCTTC. The whole variable domain, remainder taken from reference TRBV13 and TRBJ2-1, is AAGVIQSPRHLIKEKRETATLKCYPIPRHDTVYWYQQGPGQDPQFLISFYEKMQSDKGSIPDRFSAQQFSDYHSELNMSSLELGDSALYFCASSRGAGSSSYNEQFFGPGTRLTVL.

The rearrangement uses TRBV3-1 and TRBJ2-7; TRBD1 or TRBD2 may be the D gene (5 bases each). The CDR3 consists of 12 residues. Trimming shortened V by 6 bases and J by 6 bases, and 12 bases separated the two germline ends. Per the germline V gene, CDR1 is LGHDT and CDR2 is YNNKEL (reference sequence). The CDR3 DNA reads as TGTGCCAGCAGTAGACTGAGGGGCGAGCAGTACTTC. It yields the protein CASSRLRGEQYF.

The chain uses TRBV21-1 and TRBJ2-7; TRBD1, the D gene given by the table, was not confirmed from the DNA. TRBV21-1 is assigned pseudogene status. The CDR3 has 13 residues. The CDR3 sequence: CAQGGRGTYEQYF. The CDR3 DNA is TGTGCACAAGGGGGAAGGGGGACCTACGAGCAGTACTTC.

The V call is TRBV7-2, the J call TRBJ2-7, with D hard to call. The germline V and J ends were trimmed by 1 base and 3 bases, with 16 bases remaining between them. The CDR3 is 16 residues long. The germline gives CDR1 SGHTA, CDR2 FQGNSA. CDR3 nucleotide sequence: TGTGCCAGCAGCTTAGTTAGTACTGGACGGAACTACGAGCAGTACTTC. This sequence encodes CASSLVSTGRNYEQYF.

This clonotype is a singleton in its sample. V gene TRBV12-3 or TRBV12-4 combines with J gene TRBJ1-5, with D possibly matching TRBD1 (6 bases). The CDR3 contains 14 residues. The V and J ends lost 2 bases and 7 bases respectively, with 12 bases between them. As DNA, the CDR3 is TGTGCCAGCAGTTTAACCGGGACATACCAGCCCCAGCATTTT. Translating it yields CASSLTGTYQPQHF.

The rearrangement links TRBV30 to TRBJ2-1; 8 bases fit TRBD1. The germline V gene has CDR1 GTSNPN and CDR2 SVGIG (reference sequence). This CDR3 comprises 13 residues. Unmatched junction bases numbered 10, after V lost 3 bases and J lost 12 bases. The CDR3 nucleotides are TGTGCCTGGAGCGATGACAGGGGAACTGGGCAGTTCTTC. This encodes CAWSDDRGTGQFF.

This chain joins TRBV7-3 and TRBJ2-1, with 7 nucleotides matching TRBD1. V lost 2 bases and J lost 6; bases outside the gene matches: 7. The CDR3 covers 15 residues. Per germline, CDR1 SGHTA and CDR2 FQGTGA. CDR3 DNA: TGTGCCAGCAGCTTAGAGGGGGCCCTCTCCAATGAGCAGTTCTTC. Translation: CASSLEGALSNEQFF. The variable domain in full, with the rest retrieved from reference TRBV7-3 and TRBJ2-1, is GAGVSQTPSNKVTEKGKYVELRCDPISGHTALYWYRQSLGQGPEFLIYFQGTGAADDSGLPNDRFFAVRPEGSVSTLKIQRTERGDSAVYLCASSLEGALSNEQFFGPGTRLTVL.

The chain recombines TRBV5-1 with TRBJ1-1, with TRBD1 matching over 9 bases. The V gene end was trimmed by 4 bases and the J gene end by 5 bases; junction bases not matched to a gene: 3. The CDR3 loop spans 13 amino acids. CDR1 and CDR2 from the germline V gene are SGHRS and YFSETQ. The CDR3 region is CASSGQGKTEAFF. The CDR3 nucleotides read TGCGCCAGCAGCGGACAGGGGAAGACTGAAGCTTTCTTT.

Points on this clonotype: A read error may produce the germline difference seen at one junction end. The chain employs TRBV5-1 and TRBJ2-5; 9 bases map to TRBD2. Germline V gene data show CDR1 as SGHRS and CDR2 as YFSETQ. This CDR3 is 16 amino acids long. CDR3 in amino acids: CASSLGLAGSSEIQYF. The CDR3 DNA is TGCGCCAGCAGCTTGGGGCTAGCGGGGTCATCAGAGATCCAGTACTTC.

The rearrangement links TRBV6-2 or TRBV6-3 to TRBJ2-3, with TRBD2 matching 9 bases. Germline V gene lookup returns CDR1 MNHEY and CDR2 SVGEGT. The CDR3 loop spans 17 amino acids. The J segment lost 2 bases and the V segment lost 6 bases, leaving 12 bases of the junction unmatched. CDR3 in DNA: TGTGCCAGCAGGCCCCGAGTAGAGCGGGAGGTCACAGATACGCAGTATTTT. Its protein product is CASRPRVEREVTDTQYF.

The chain has TRBV29-1 and TRBJ2-1; D is possibly TRBD2 (6 bases). Trimming removed 7 bases at V and 10 bases at J, with 17 bases between. This CDR3 is 12 amino acids long. CDR1 and CDR2 from the germline V gene are SQVTM and ANQGSEA. Here the CDR3 reads CSGGKVEGEQFF. In nucleotides, the CDR3 is TGCAGCGGCGGGAAAGTCGAGGGGGAGCAGTTCTTC.

This chain connects TRBV5-6 to TRBJ2-7, with D possibly matching TRBD2 (5 bases). The CDR3 consists of 15 residues. In germline, CDR1 is SGHDT, CDR2 YYEEEE. Trimming shortened V by 2 bases and J by 2 bases, and 14 bases separated the two germline ends. The CDR3, as DNA: TGTGCCAGCAGCTTTGGTCTCCGGGGAGCCTACGAGCAGTACTTC. Translating it yields CASSFGLRGAYEQYF.

The rearrangement uses TRBV7-2 and TRBJ2-2; a possible D gene is TRBD1 (5 bases). The V gene's germline CDR1 is SGHTA and CDR2 FQGNSA. V dropped 5 bases and J dropped 2 bases, with 9 bases sitting between them. The CDR3 runs to 14 residues. DNA of the CDR3: TGTGCCAGCAGCCAGGGTGCAAACACCGGGGAGCTGTTTTTT. Protein: CASSQGANTGELFF.

The sample holds one count of this clonotype. J is TRBJ2-2 and V is TRBV11-2, with D possibly matching TRBD2 (6 bases). CDR1 and CDR2 from the germline V gene are SGHAT and FQNNGV. Trimming stripped 0 bases from V and 6 bases from J, with 8 bases between. The CDR3 is 14 residues long. The CDR3 DNA follows: TGTGCCAGCAGCTTAGATTGGGGGGCCGGGGAGCTGTTTTTT. This translates into CASSLDWGAGELFF.

This clonotype was detected only once. The chain employs TRBV29-1 and TRBJ2-1; TRBD2 matches 10 bases. The CDR3 length is 15 residues. Germline V lookup: CDR1 SQVTM, CDR2 ANQGSEA. V shed 7 bases, J shed 7 bases, and the junction held 13 bases outside the gene matches. The CDR3 region is CSGRGAGGPMNEQFF. CDR3 nucleotide sequence: TGCAGCGGCAGGGGAGCGGGAGGGCCTATGAATGAGCAGTTCTTC.

This chain links TRBV3-1 with TRBJ2-7; D remains ambiguous. V was pared by 9 bases and J by 0 bases, with 6 bases between. The CDR3 runs 11 residues. The germline V gene encodes CDR1 LGHDT and CDR2 YNNKEL (reference sequence). Written as DNA, the CDR3 is TGTGCCAGTGGAATCTCCTACGAGCAGTACTTC. Translating gives CASGISYEQYF.

The rearrangement uses TRBV19 and TRBJ1-2; TRBD1 matches at 7 bases. The CDR3 spans 12 residues. V shed 3 bases, J shed 7 bases, and the junction held 2 bases outside the gene matches. Germline assignment: CDR1 LNHDA and CDR2 SQIVND (reference sequence). The CDR3: CASSIRDSGYTF. In nucleotides, the CDR3 is TGTGCCAGTAGTATTCGGGACAGTGGCTACACCTTC.

The V gene is TRBV5-4, the J gene TRBJ2-5, with TRBD2 matching 11 bases. With 3 bases clipped from V and 4 bases from J, the junction kept 5 bases outside the gene matches. The CDR3 has 15 amino acids. CDR1 is SGHNT and CDR2 is YYREEE in the germline V gene (reference sequence). CDR3 nucleotide sequence: TGTGCCAGCAGCTCGACTAGCGGGAAAGCAGAGACCCAGTACTTC. Protein product: CASSSTSGKAETQYF. The entire variable domain, with the rest obtained from reference TRBV5-4 and TRBJ2-5, is as follows: ETGVTQSPTHLIKTRGQQVTLRCSSQSGHNTVSWYQQALGQGPQFIFQYYREEENGRGNFPPRFSGLQFPNYSSELNVNALELDDSALYLCASSSTSGKAETQYFGPGTRLLVL.

The chain has TRBV5-1 and TRBJ2-6; D is possibly TRBD1 (6 bases). Germline V CDR1 and CDR2: SGHRS, YFSETQ. The V gene lost 5 bases and the J gene lost 2 bases, with 14 bases spanning the gap. The CDR3 consists of 16 residues. Here the CDR3 reads CASRPPQGAGANVLTF. CDR3 DNA sequence: TGCGCCAGCAGGCCCCCACAGGGCGCTGGGGCCAACGTCCTGACTTTC.